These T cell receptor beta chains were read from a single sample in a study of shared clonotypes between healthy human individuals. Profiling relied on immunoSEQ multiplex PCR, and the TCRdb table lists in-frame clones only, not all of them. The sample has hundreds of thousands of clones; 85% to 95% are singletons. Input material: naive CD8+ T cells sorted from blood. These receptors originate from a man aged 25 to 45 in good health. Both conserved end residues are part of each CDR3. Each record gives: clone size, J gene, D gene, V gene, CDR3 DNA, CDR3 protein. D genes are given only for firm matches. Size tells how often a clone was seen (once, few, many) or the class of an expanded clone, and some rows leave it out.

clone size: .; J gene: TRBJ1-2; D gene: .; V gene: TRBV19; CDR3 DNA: TGTGCCAGTAGTATTTCTGGACGACCAGCTAACTATGGCTACACCTTC; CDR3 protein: CASSISGRPANYGYTF
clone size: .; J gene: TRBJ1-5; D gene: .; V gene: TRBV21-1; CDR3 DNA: TGTGCCAGCAGACAGGACACAGTCGGGGTTCATCAGCCCCAGCATTTT; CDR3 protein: CASRQDTVGVHQPQHF
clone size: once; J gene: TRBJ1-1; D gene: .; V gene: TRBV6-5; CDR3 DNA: TGTGCCAGCAATTACTCGGGGGCTACTGAAGCTTTCTTT; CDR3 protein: CASNYSGATEAFF
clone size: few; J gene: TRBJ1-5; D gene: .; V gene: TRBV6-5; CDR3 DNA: TGTGCCAGCAGTTTCTGGGGTCAGCCCCAGCATTTT; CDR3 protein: CASSFWGQPQHF
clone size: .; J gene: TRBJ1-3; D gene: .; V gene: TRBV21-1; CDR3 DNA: TGTGCCAGCAGGGCCTCCGGTATCTCTGGAAACACCATATATTTT; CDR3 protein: CASRASGISGNTIYF
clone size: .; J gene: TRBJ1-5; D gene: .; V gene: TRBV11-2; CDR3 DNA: TGTGCCAGCAGCTTAACCGGAACATACAATCAGCCCCAGCATTTT; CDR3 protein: CASSLTGTYNQPQHF
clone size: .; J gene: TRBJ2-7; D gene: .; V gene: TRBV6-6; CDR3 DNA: TGTGCCAGCAGTTACTCGATAGGGGGGACCTACGAGCAGTACTTC; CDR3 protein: CASSYSIGGTYEQYF
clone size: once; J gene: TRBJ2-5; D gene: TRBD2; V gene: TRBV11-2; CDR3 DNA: TGTGCCAGCAGCTTATTAGCGGGAGTGGGGGAGACCCAGTACTTC; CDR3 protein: CASSLLAGVGETQYF
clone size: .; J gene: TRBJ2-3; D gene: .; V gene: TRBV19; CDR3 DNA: TGTGCCAGTAGTGAGGGATGGGATACGCAGTATTTT; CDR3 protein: CASSEGWDTQYF
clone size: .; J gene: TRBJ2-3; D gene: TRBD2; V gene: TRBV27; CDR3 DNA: TGTGCCAGCAGTGCACTAGCGCTTGACGCAGATACGCAGTATTTT; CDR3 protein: CASSALALDADTQYF
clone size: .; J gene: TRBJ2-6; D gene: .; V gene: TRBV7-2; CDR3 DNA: TGTGCCAGCAGCTTACGGGGTTCTGGGGCCAACGTCCTGACTTTC; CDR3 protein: CASSLRGSGANVLTF
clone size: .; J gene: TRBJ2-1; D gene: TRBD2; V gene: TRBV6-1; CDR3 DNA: TGTGCCAGCAGCGAGACTAGCGGAGGTAACAATGAGCAGTTCTTC; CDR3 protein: CASSETSGGNNEQFF
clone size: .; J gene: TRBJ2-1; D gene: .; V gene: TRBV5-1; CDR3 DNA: TGCGCCAGCAGCTTGACTAGTTTGAATGAGCAGTTCTTC; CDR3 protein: CASSLTSLNEQFF
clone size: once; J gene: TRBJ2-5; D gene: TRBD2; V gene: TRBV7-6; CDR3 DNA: TGTGCCAGCCGCCCTTCCGCTAGCGGGCAAGAGACCCAGTACTTC; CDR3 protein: CASRPSASGQETQYF
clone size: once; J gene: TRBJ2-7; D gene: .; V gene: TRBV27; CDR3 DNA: TGTGCCAGCAGATACCTGACTACCTACGAGCAGTACTTC; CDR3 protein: CASRYLTTYEQYF
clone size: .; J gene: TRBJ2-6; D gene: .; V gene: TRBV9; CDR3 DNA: TGTGCCAGCAGCCACCCCTCTGAGGTAATCCGCTCTGGGGCCAACGTCCTGACTTTC; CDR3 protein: CASSHPSEVIRSGANVLTF
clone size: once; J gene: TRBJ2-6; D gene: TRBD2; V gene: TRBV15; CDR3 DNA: TGTGCCACCGTCCGGGGAGGGTTGGGGGCCAACGTCCTGACTTTC; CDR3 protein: CATVRGGLGANVLTF
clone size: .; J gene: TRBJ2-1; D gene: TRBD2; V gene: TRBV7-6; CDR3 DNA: TGTGCCAGCAGCTTACGGGCAGCGGGAGTAGTTTACAATGAGCAGTTCTTC; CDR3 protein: CASSLRAAGVVYNEQFF
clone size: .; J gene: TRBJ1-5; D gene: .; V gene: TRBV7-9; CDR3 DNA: TGTGCCAGCAGCTACGACAGAAATCAGCCCCAGCATTTT; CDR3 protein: CASSYDRNQPQHF
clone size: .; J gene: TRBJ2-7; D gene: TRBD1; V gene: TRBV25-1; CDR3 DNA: TGTGCCAGCGGAGGACAGGGGCCCTACGAGCAGTACTTC; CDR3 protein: CASGGQGPYEQYF
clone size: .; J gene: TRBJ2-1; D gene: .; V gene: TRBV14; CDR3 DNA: TGTGCCAGCAGCCGATACAATGAGCAGTTCTTC; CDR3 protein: CASSRYNEQFF
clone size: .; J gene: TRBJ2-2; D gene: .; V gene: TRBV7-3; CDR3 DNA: TGTGCCAGCACCATGAACACCCCCCCCGGGGAGCTGTTTTTT; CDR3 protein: CASTMNTPPGELFF
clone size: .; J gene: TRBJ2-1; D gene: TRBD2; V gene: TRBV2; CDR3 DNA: TGTGCCAGCAGTGACGGCGGGAGGAACTACAATGAGCAGTTCTTC; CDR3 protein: CASSDGGRNYNEQFF
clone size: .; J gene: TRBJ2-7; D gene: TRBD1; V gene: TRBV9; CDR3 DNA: TGTGCCAGCAGCGTAGGGGGACAGGCCCACGAGCCCGAGTACTTC; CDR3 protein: CASSVGGQAHEPEYF